Reported below is one T cell receptor beta chain. The source of the sample is a study of blood T cell repertoires in COVID-19. Background on the study: Collection of acute and convalescent COVID-19 samples took place in the United States, Italy and Spain.

Enrolment of Seattle patients took place during active infection, and they were followed longitudinally. In the authors' methods: Amplification with reference gene primers provided the estimates of nucleated cell counts. Profiling relied on immunoSEQ multiplex PCR, and the TCRdb table lists in-frame clones only, not all of them. V, J and clone size reflect that table, while D and trimming were determined from the DNA. The profile shows some 300,000 clones, over 80% of them singletons. The CDR3 spans 15 residues. The rearrangement joins TRBV21-1 to TRBJ2-1; whether TRBD1, the table's D call, matches the DNA was not checked. TRBV21-1 is marked as a pseudogene. The receptor was derived from a woman between 45 and 60 years old with COVID-19, enrolled during active disease. Sequencing was carried out using peripheral blood. CDR3 amino acids: CASRQTGGPYNEQFF. The CDR3 DNA reads as TGTGCCAGCAGACAAACAGGGGGCCCCTACAATGAGCAGTTCTTC.